Each of the 3 T cell receptor beta chains below was sequenced from the same sample in a study of blood T cells in healthy people across ages. Primers used in a second PCR of about 7 to 12 cycles were a sample-barcoded 5' primer and a J-beta primer mix. TCRdb called the 5' RACE reads again in MiXCR, with one record for every CDR3 protein. The data contain under 2,000,000 distinct CDR3 sequences, roughly 50% of them singletons. The source material was blood. The receptors were gathered from a woman aged 40 to 55 in good health.

A note on this clonotype: One end of the junction fails to match germline, which may point to a read error. The CDR3 DNA follows: TGTGCCGGCAGCCAAGGAGAAGGGACAGTAGGGGGTGATAATTCACCCCTCCACTTT. As protein: CAGSQGEGTVGGDNSPLHF. The genes are TRBV4-2 and TRBJ1-6; 7 bases match TRBD1. In germline, CDR1 is LGHNA, CDR2 YNFKEQ. This CDR3 contains 19 residues.

This clonotype was detected a few times. J is TRBJ2-5 and V is TRBV2; D uncertain. The germline gives CDR1 SNHLY, CDR2 FYNNEI. The CDR3 has 11 amino acids. Trimming shortened V by 2 bases and J by 9 bases, and 7 bases separated the two germline ends. CDR3 nucleotide sequence: TGTGCCAGCAGTGAAAAAGCGCCCCAGTACTTC. Protein: CASSEKAPQYF.

V is TRBV15 and J is TRBJ1-2; no clear D gene. Trimming removed 0 bases at V and 3 bases at J, with 11 bases between. This CDR3 has 15 amino acids. The germline gives CDR1 LNHNV, CDR2 YYDKDF (reference sequence). CDR3 region: CATSRDLGLDYGYTF. The CDR3, as DNA: TGTGCCACCAGCAGAGATCTAGGGTTGGACTATGGCTACACCTTC.